This TCR beta chain was recovered during a study of blood T cells in healthy people across ages. The germline V and J ends were trimmed by 6 bases and 6 bases, with 11 bases remaining between them. Germline V gene sequence: CDR1 MNHEY, CDR2 SMNVEV (reference sequence). The CDR3 spans 12 residues. Combining a sample-barcoded 5' primer with a J-beta primer mix, a second PCR ran for 7 to 11 cycles. Each CDR3 protein gets one entry after TCRdb re-called the 5' RACE reads with MiXCR. The profile covers about 1,800,000 distinct CDR3 sequences, with roughly 27% appearing a single time and over 7% taken by the ten largest. This clonotype was seen more than once but under ten times.

Sequencing was done on a sample of blood. This clonotype was sampled from a woman between 25 and 40 years old in good health. The chain recombines TRBV27 with TRBJ1-2, with a tentative D call TRBD1 (5 bases). The CDR3 DNA is TGTGCCAGCAGAGCAGGGATGAATGGCTACACCTTC. Translation: CASRAGMNGYTF.